This T cell receptor (beta chain) was retrieved from a study of vaccination and CD4 T cells after COVID-19. Study-wide findings and caveats: Researchers report that 304 of 307 vaccine-specific clones in convalescent patients proved spike mono-reactive.

Treatment defined: approximately nine-day PBMC culture with coronavirus spike peptide pools or control peptides (ViraFEST assay). CD4+ T cells of the unexposed donor were collected before the COVID-19 pandemic (2011-2018). The Oncomine TCR Beta short-read assay sequenced DNA from cultured CD4+ T cells. Researchers extracted genomic DNA from CD4+ T cells that had been cultured. A single record per CDR3 protein comes from TCRdb applying MiXCR to the PCR reads. The data hold thousands of distinct CDR3 sequences, with 28% observed a single time. V was clipped by 4 bases and J by 0 bases, with 10 bases between them. There are 15 residues in the CDR3. CDR1 and CDR2 (germline): MNHEY, SVGAGI. This clonotype is categorized as medium-sized. Its antigen is undetermined.

The gene calls are TRBV6-5 and TRBJ2-1; no clear D gene. The specimen sequenced was CD4+ T cells from blood, cultured in vitro. This receptor was obtained from a human donor in good health. The CDR3 reads CASSLTSSSYNEQFF. As DNA, the CDR3 is TGTGCCAGCAGTTTGACGTCGAGCTCCTACAATGAGCAGTTCTTC.